Following are 26 T cell receptor beta chains from one sample sequenced in a study of T-cell reconstitution after alpha-beta-depleted transplantation in children. Construction of the TCRbeta library involved unique molecular identifiers. TCRdb reanalysed the PCR reads using MiXCR and keeps one entry per CDR3 protein. Seen here are a few hundred thousand distinct CDR3 sequences, roughly a quarter observed once, and the top ten hold around 4.8%. This sample comprised PBMCs, mostly from graft donor cells, obtained 360 days after TCRalphabeta/CD19-depleted stem cell transplant. The receptors stem from a female patient between 2 and 15 years old who had a stem cell transplant for congenital amegakaryocytic thrombocytopenia, so the T cells may come from the graft donor.

Only a few counts were recorded for this clonotype. V usage is TRBV20-1 and J usage is TRBJ1-6, with no clear D. Trimming shortened V by 1 base and J by 6 bases, and 13 bases separated the two germline ends. The CDR3 runs 15 residues. Germline CDR1 DFQATT, CDR2 SNEGSKA (reference sequence). In DNA, the CDR3 is TGCAGTGCTAGAGGATACCCTTCACCTAATTCACCCCTCCACTTT. It specifies CSARGYPSPNSPLHF.

This clonotype showed up many times. This chain links TRBV7-6 with TRBJ2-3; possible D gene TRBD1, 5 bases. Trimming shortened V by 3 bases and J by 0 bases, and 16 bases separated the two germline ends. This CDR3 region has 17 residues. CDR1 SGHVS and CDR2 FNYEAQ come from the germline V gene. CDR3 DNA: TGTGCCAGCAGCTTCCAGGTTCTGGGGCTTAGCACAGATACGCAGTATTTT. This encodes CASSFQVLGLSTDTQYF.

This clonotype was picked up a small number of times. The chain employs TRBV20-1 and TRBJ2-5; D is perhaps TRBD1 or TRBD2 (5 bases each). Germline CDR1 is DFQATT and CDR2 is SNEGSKA (reference sequence). V was clipped by 6 bases and J by 0 bases, with 17 bases between them. This CDR3 region has 15 residues. This CDR3 is CSAINRDPYQETQYF. The DNA for the CDR3 is TGCAGTGCGATAAACCGGGACCCATACCAAGAGACCCAGTACTTC.

This clonotype was observed a few times. The J gene is TRBJ2-7, the V gene TRBV5-1, with D possibly TRBD1 on 6 matching bases. The germline CDR1 and CDR2 sequences are SGHRS and YFSETQ. V lost 4 bases to trimming and J lost 11 bases, with 19 bases between them. The CDR3 has 13 residues. The CDR3 DNA is TGCGCCAGCAGCGATCCGACAGGAGTAGGAAAGTACTTC. It yields the protein CASSDPTGVGKYF.

This chain joins TRBV20-1 and TRBJ1-2, with no clear D. CDR1 and CDR2 from the germline V gene are DFQATT and SNEGSKA (reference sequence). Trimming took off 2 bases at V and 1 base at J, with 5 bases between the two ends. The length of the CDR3 is 12 residues. CDR3: CSARSDNYGYTF. The CDR3 nucleotides read TGCAGTGCTAGATCAGATAACTATGGCTACACCTTC.

The genes are TRBV6-2 or TRBV6-3 and TRBJ2-5; tentative D call: TRBD1 (5 bases). V was trimmed by 7 bases and J by 4 bases, leaving 13 bases between them. The CDR3 is 13 residues long. Per germline, CDR1 MNHEY and CDR2 SVGEGT. The CDR3 here is CASNEVTAETQYF. The CDR3 DNA reads TGTGCCAGCAACGAGGTGACAGCAGAGACCCAGTACTTC.

In this sample, this clonotype turned up a few times. V gene TRBV6-4 combines with J gene TRBJ2-7; 7 bases map to TRBD1. V lost 2 bases to trimming and J lost 3 bases; unmatched junction nucleotides: 13. Germline-derived CDR1 and CDR2 are MRHNA and SNTAGT. The CDR3 spans 17 residues. The CDR3 region is CASSDTLKTGHNYEQYF. The CDR3 nucleotides read TGTGCCAGCAGTGACACGCTAAAGACAGGGCATAACTACGAGCAGTACTTC.

The rearrangement uses TRBV3-1 and TRBJ1-2; no firm D call. This CDR3 is built from 15 residues. Germline V gene lookup returns CDR1 LGHDT and CDR2 YNNKEL (reference sequence). Deletions cut 1 base from V and 2 bases from J, with 11 bases between. The CDR3 sequence is CASSQVLGSNYGYTF. The DNA for the CDR3 is TGTGCCAGCAGCCAAGTATTGGGCAGCAACTATGGCTACACCTTC.

This clonotype has just a few counts. The V gene is TRBV4-2, the J gene TRBJ2-6; D gene uncertain. V lost 1 base and J lost 4, with 5 bases in between. This CDR3 has 14 residues. The germline V gene encodes CDR1 LGHNA and CDR2 YNFKEQ. The CDR3 sequence: CASSQGGGANVLTF. CDR3 coding DNA: TGTGCCAGCAGCCAAGGTGGGGGGGCCAACGTCCTGACTTTC.

The chain has TRBV29-1 and TRBJ2-3; TRBD1 matches 9 bases. V trimming: 0 bases; J trimming: 6 bases; junction bases outside the gene matches: 7. The CDR3 has 15 amino acids. Per germline, CDR1 SQVTM and CDR2 ANQGSEA. The CDR3 protein is CSVEDLDRGSDTQYF. CDR3 coding DNA: TGCAGCGTTGAAGATCTCGACAGGGGGTCGGATACGCAGTATTTT.

The gene calls are TRBV5-1 and TRBJ2-7, with TRBD1 matching 9 bases. J lost 4 bases, V lost 2 bases, and 7 bases had no gene match. Germline V gene data show CDR1 as SGHRS and CDR2 as YFSETQ. This CDR3 contains 15 residues. The CDR3: CASSFRTGEGYEQYF. CDR3 DNA sequence: TGCGCCAGCAGCTTCAGGACAGGGGAAGGTTACGAGCAGTACTTC.

This sequence joins TRBV7-9 and TRBJ2-7; D call uncertain. V was pared by 2 bases and J by 1 base, with 6 bases between. The CDR3 has 13 residues. The germline CDR1 and CDR2 sequences are SEHNR and FQNEAQ (reference sequence). The chain's CDR3 is CASSLTKSYEQYF. The CDR3 nucleotides read TGTGCCAGCAGCTTAACAAAATCCTACGAGCAGTACTTC.

With respect to this clonotype: Without the conserved terminal phenylalanine or tryptophan, this CDR3 likely stems from a read error. This chain links TRBV11-2 with TRBJ1-2, with D hard to call. The V and J ends lost 0 bases and 1 base respectively, with 6 bases between them. Germline CDR1 and CDR2: SGHAT and FQNNGV. CDR3 length: 14 amino acids. CDR3 protein: CASSLDPSNYGYTY. In DNA, the CDR3 is TGTGCCAGCAGCTTAGATCCCAGTAACTATGGCTACACCTAC.

This clonotype has a count of ten or more. V is TRBV7-3 and J is TRBJ2-3; 7 bases align to TRBD2. The CDR3 contains 14 residues. The V gene end was trimmed by 5 bases and the J gene end by 6 bases; junction bases not matched to a gene: 8. Germline CDR1 and CDR2: SGHTA and FQGTGA. CDR3 in amino acids: CASSPMGLLDTQYF. CDR3 DNA: TGTGCCAGCAGCCCCATGGGACTACTCGATACGCAGTATTTT.

This clonotype was seen a few times. This chain joins TRBV5-1 and TRBJ2-1; 7 nucleotides agree with TRBD2. This CDR3 is 12 amino acids long. Looked up from germline, CDR1 is SGHRS and CDR2 is YFSETQ. Trimming took 4 bases from V and 11 from J; bases not matched to a gene: 6. The CDR3 is CASSIEAGQQFF. CDR3 bases: TGCGCCAGCAGCATAGAAGCGGGGCAGCAGTTCTTC.

The table lists this clonotype with a few counts. The V call is TRBV12-3 or TRBV12-4, the J call TRBJ2-7, with 11 bases identical to TRBD1. The CDR3 spans 16 residues. J was trimmed by 4 bases and V by 7 bases; bases with no gene match: 12. The CDR3: CASKAPGQGAWYEQYF. As DNA, the CDR3 is TGTGCCAGCAAGGCCCCCGGACAGGGGGCATGGTACGAGCAGTACTTC.

The chain couples TRBV28 to TRBJ1-1, with 7 bases identical to TRBD1. CDR3 length: 13 amino acids. CDR1 and CDR2 (germline): MDHEN, SYDVKM. V was clipped by 6 bases and J by 7 bases; unmatched bases: 8. CDR3 protein: CASRRGGEDEAFF. As DNA, the CDR3 is TGTGCCAGCAGGCGAGGGGGCGAGGATGAAGCTTTCTTT.

There are many counts of this clonotype. The chain joins TRBV28 to TRBJ2-3; possibly TRBD1 or TRBD2 for D (7 bases each). The CDR3 contains 19 residues. Deletions cut 4 bases from V and 4 bases from J, with 27 bases between. Germline V lookup: CDR1 MDHEN, CDR2 SYDVKM. The CDR3 loop reads CASSSYTHGQVGGADTQYF. Written as DNA, the CDR3 is TGTGCCAGCAGTTCCTACACCCATGGACAGGTGGGGGGGGCAGATACGCAGTATTTT.

The chain uses TRBV7-2 and TRBJ1-2, with D tentatively TRBD1 (6 bases). Germline V gives CDR1 SGHTA, CDR2 FQGNSA. The CDR3 extends over 15 amino acids. Deletions cut 4 bases from V and 0 bases from J, with 12 bases between. The CDR3 spells CASSWGQIANYGYTF. As DNA, the CDR3 is TGTGCCAGCAGCTGGGGACAAATAGCTAACTATGGCTACACCTTC.

This clonotype has just a few counts. The gene calls are TRBV6-1 and TRBJ2-3; D might be TRBD1 (6 bases). V lost 0 bases and J lost 2, with 15 bases in between. CDR3 length: 17 residues. Germline assignment: CDR1 MNHNS and CDR2 SASEGT. The DNA of the CDR3 is TGTGCCAGCAGTGAAGCCATACAGGGAAGCAACACAGATACGCAGTATTTT. It yields the protein CASSEAIQGSNTDTQYF.

The chain combines TRBV6-5 with TRBJ1-1; 7 bases align to TRBD1. CDR3 length: 14 residues. Germline V gene data show CDR1 as MNHEY and CDR2 as SVGAGI. The junction had 6 bases not matched to a gene; V was cut back by 3 bases and J by 5 bases. The CDR3 spells CASSYIQGRTEAFF. CDR3 sequence (DNA): TGTGCCAGCAGTTATATACAGGGGAGGACTGAAGCTTTCTTT.

This clonotype has a count of ten or more. The genes are TRBV3-1 and TRBJ2-7; 12 positions agree with TRBD2. In germline, CDR1 is LGHDT, CDR2 YNNKEL (reference sequence). This CDR3 contains 14 residues. Trimming cost V 5 bases and J 12 bases; bases outside gene matches: 11. CDR3 sequence: CASSSIVGLAGMYF. For the CDR3, the DNA is TGTGCCAGCAGCTCGATCGTCGGACTAGCGGGGATGTACTTC.

This clonotype has ten or more counts. This chain links TRBV20-1 with TRBJ2-1, with a weak D call TRBD2 (6 bases). V was shortened by 6 bases and J by 8 bases, with 11 bases between the two germline ends. This CDR3 is 11 amino acids long. Germline values: CDR1 DFQATT, CDR2 SNEGSKA (reference sequence). CDR3: CSASREDEQFF. CDR3 nucleotide sequence: TGCAGTGCCTCCAGGGAGGATGAGCAGTTCTTC.

The sample holds a few counts of this clonotype. V is TRBV12-3 or TRBV12-4 and J is TRBJ1-1, with D maybe TRBD1 (5 bases). V was shortened by 4 bases and J by 4 bases, with 13 bases between the two germline ends. This CDR3 spans 14 amino acids. In DNA, the CDR3 is TGTGCCAGCAGTTGGGGACCCCCGGCCACTGAAGCTTTCTTT. As protein: CASSWGPPATEAFF.

The chain recombines TRBV28 with TRBJ2-6; unclear D gene. Trimming shortened V by 6 bases and J by 4 bases, and 13 bases separated the two germline ends. The V gene's germline CDR1 is MDHEN and CDR2 SYDVKM. The CDR3 loop spans 15 amino acids. The CDR3 protein is CASSRRLLGANVLTF. In DNA, the CDR3 is TGTGCCAGCAGCAGACGGCTCTTGGGGGCCAACGTCCTGACTTTC.

CDR3 nucleotide sequence: TGCGCCAGCAGCCAAGGGGCCGTAATCAATTCACCCCTCCACTTT. Amino acids: CASSQGAVINSPLHF. The genes are TRBV4-1 and TRBJ1-6; D not resolved. The germline V gene has CDR1 MGHRA and CDR2 YSYEKL. Trimming shortened V by 1 base and J by 7 bases, and 11 bases separated the two germline ends. The CDR3 is 15 amino acids.